Below are 31 T cell receptor beta chains sequenced from a single sample in a study of blood T cell repertoires in COVID-19 (dated by TCRdb to 2020 to 2021). Library preparation was by the immunoSEQ multiplex PCR assay. As stored in TCRdb, this immuneACCESS dataset retains in-frame rearrangements with V and J assigned. A fraction of the clones does not appear; measured against another copy, unresolved V genes explain less than half of the discrepancy, and the remainder lacks a known reason. This sample holds around 400,000 clones; about 90% were observed only once. Jointly, the top ten make up around 1.7% of the sample. Specimen: PBMCs or T cells enriched from blood (not recorded which). The receptors were gathered from a woman aged 25-40 years who had recovered from COVID-19.

The chain joins TRBV20-1 to TRBJ2-1; 8 positions agree with TRBD2. Per the germline V gene, CDR1 is DFQATT and CDR2 is SNEGSKA (reference sequence). This CDR3 comprises 15 residues. With V trimmed by 5 bases and J by 2 bases, 8 bases remained unmatched. This chain's CDR3 is CSAGVSGEAYNEQFF. In DNA, the CDR3 is TGCAGTGCTGGTGTTAGCGGGGAAGCCTACAATGAGCAGTTCTTC.

This clone was counted between two and nine times. This chain joins TRBV19 and TRBJ2-7, with TRBD1 identical over 8 bases. Germline-derived CDR1 and CDR2 are LNHDA and SQIVND (reference sequence). Trimming cost V 3 bases and J 4 bases; bases outside gene matches: 8. The CDR3 is made up of 15 amino acids. Written as DNA, the CDR3 is TGTGCCAGTAGTATTACCCCTGACAGGGGTTACGAGCAGTACTTC. This translates into CASSITPDRGYEQYF.

This rearrangement joins TRBV5-4 to TRBJ1-1, with D maybe TRBD1 (5 bases). This CDR3 spans 14 amino acids. V dropped 5 bases and J dropped 4 bases, with 15 bases sitting between them. The germline gives CDR1 SGHNT, CDR2 YYREEE (reference sequence). This CDR3 is CASSGGGFSTEAFF. The CDR3 coding sequence is TGTGCCAGCAGTGGCGGGGGGTTTAGCACTGAAGCTTTCTTT.

V usage is TRBV5-1 and J usage is TRBJ2-1, with TRBD2 matching 12 bases. Germline trimming cut 5 bases from V and 2 bases from J; bases unmatched to any gene: 2. The CDR3 loop spans 15 amino acids. Germline V gene lookup returns CDR1 SGHRS and CDR2 YFSETQ. CDR3 loop: CASSSSGRAYNEQFF. CDR3 nucleotides: TGCGCCAGCAGTTCTAGCGGGAGGGCCTACAATGAGCAGTTCTTC. The full variable domain, in which reference TRBV5-1 and TRBJ2-1 provide the parts outside the CDR3, is KAGVTQTPRYLIKTRGQQVTLSCSPISGHRSVSWYQQTPGQGLQFLFEYFSETQRNKGNFPGRFSGRQFSNSRSEMNVSTLELGDSALYLCASSSSGRAYNEQFFGPGTRLTVL.

The CDR3: CASSQATEYQPQHF. The CDR3 DNA is TGTGCCAGCAGCCAGGCAACGGAGTATCAGCCCCAGCATTTT. This chain joins TRBV16 and TRBJ1-5; D not resolved. V dropped 3 bases and J dropped 5 bases, with 11 bases sitting between them. The CDR3 spans 14 residues. Germline CDR1 KGHSY, CDR2 FQNENV. Full variable domain (remainder filled in from reference TRBV16 and TRBJ1-5): GEEVAQTPKHLVRGEGQKAKLYCAPIKGHSYVFWYQQVLKNEFKFLISFQNENVFDETGMPKERFSAKCLPNSPCSLEIQATKLEDSAVYFCASSQATEYQPQHFGDGTRLSIL.

This clone was found a few times. This chain connects TRBV25-1 to TRBJ1-3, with 8 bases identical to TRBD1. This CDR3 contains 14 residues. Germline values: CDR1 MGHDK, CDR2 SYGVNS. Germline trimming cut 5 bases from V and 4 bases from J; bases unmatched to any gene: 4. CDR3 bases: TGTGCCAGCAGTCCAAGGACAGGGGGAAACACCATATATTTT. Translated: CASSPRTGGNTIYF.

This clone has a single count. This chain connects TRBV19 to TRBJ2-3; D is uncertain. V lost 5 bases and J 0 bases, leaving 12 bases between the germline ends. The germline V gene encodes CDR1 LNHDA and CDR2 SQIVND (reference sequence). CDR3 length: 15 amino acids. CDR3 DNA: TGTGCCAGTAGTGTCCGGAGCCCTAGCACAGATACGCAGTATTTT. Protein product: CASSVRSPSTDTQYF.

This clone showed up just once. V and J are TRBV5-1 and TRBJ2-1; TRBD2 agrees at 10 bases. With 2 bases clipped from V and 4 bases from J, the junction kept 3 bases outside the gene matches. Germline-derived CDR1 and CDR2 are SGHRS and YFSETQ. The CDR3 is made up of 15 amino acids. The CDR3 nucleotides read TGCGCCAGCAGCTTACTAGCGGGGCCATACAATGAGCAGTTCTTC. Its protein product is CASSLLAGPYNEQFF.

The rearrangement joins TRBV6-5 to TRBJ1-2; 8 bases agree with TRBD1. The trim removed 6 bases at V and 11 bases at J, leaving 14 bases unmatched. In germline, CDR1 is MNHEY, CDR2 SVGAGI. The CDR3 is 14 amino acids. The chain's CDR3 is CASSWDRRAEGYTF. CDR3 sequence (DNA): TGTGCCAGCAGCTGGGACAGGCGGGCAGAGGGTTACACCTTC.

This chain uses TRBV12-5 with TRBJ1-2, with no clear D. The CDR3 totals 13 residues. V shed 6 bases and J shed 8 bases, with 16 bases lying between them. CDR1 LGHNT and CDR2 FRNRAP come from the germline V gene. This chain's CDR3 is CASGRGLGEGYTF. As DNA, the CDR3 is TGTGCTAGTGGCCGCGGGCTTGGCGAGGGCTACACCTTC.

The V gene is TRBV6-5, the J gene TRBJ2-2, with unresolved D. The CDR3 is 13 amino acids. V lost 6 bases and J lost 9, with 14 bases in between. The germline V gene encodes CDR1 MNHEY and CDR2 SVGAGI. The CDR3 loop reads CASSVRPGRELFF. CDR3 coding DNA: TGTGCCAGCAGCGTTAGACCAGGTCGGGAGCTGTTTTTT.

This chain links TRBV3-1 (or the pseudogene TRBV3-2) with TRBJ2-5, with D possibly TRBD2 on 6 matching bases. The CDR3 is 13 residues long. V shed 4 bases and J shed 6 bases, with 12 bases lying between them. Germline assignment: CDR1 LGHDT and CDR2 YNNKEL (reference sequence). The CDR3 loop reads CASSPGSRKTQYF. CDR3 DNA sequence: TGTGCCAGCAGCCCCGGGAGTAGGAAGACCCAGTACTTC.

This clone was observed a single time. V and J are TRBV28 and TRBJ1-2; weak D call: TRBD1 (5 bases). Between the trimmed V and J ends, which lost 5 bases and 4 bases, there was a span of 17 bases. Per the germline V gene, CDR1 is MDHEN and CDR2 is SYDVKM. This CDR3 is built from 15 residues. CDR3 loop: CASSQTELGPYGYTF. DNA of the CDR3: TGTGCCAGCAGTCAGACAGAACTTGGGCCCTATGGCTACACCTTC.

This chain links TRBV6-1 with TRBJ1-6, with D tentatively TRBD1 (5 bases). Germline V gene data show CDR1 as MNHNS and CDR2 as SASEGT. The V end was cut by 3 bases, the J end by 8 bases, with 8 bases between. The CDR3 consists of 13 residues. The CDR3 protein is CASSEGGYSPLHF. DNA of the CDR3: TGTGCCAGCAGTGAGGGGGGGTATTCACCCCTCCACTTT.

Only one count was recorded for this clone. The chain couples TRBV27 to TRBJ2-7, with D possibly matching TRBD1 (7 bases). Trimming shortened V by 3 bases and J by 0 bases, and 12 bases separated the two germline ends. Germline CDR1 is MNHEY and CDR2 is SMNVEV (reference sequence). This CDR3 is 15 amino acids long. CDR3 coding DNA: TGTGCCAGCAGTTTGGGCGGGACAGACTCCTACGAGCAGTACTTC. It encodes CASSLGGTDSYEQYF.

This clone came up a few times. The V call is TRBV27, the J call TRBJ2-1, with 13 bases matching TRBD2. Trimming at V came to 0 bases and at J to 8 bases, leaving 4 bases not matched to a gene. CDR1 MNHEY and CDR2 SMNVEV come from the germline V gene (reference sequence). The CDR3 covers 16 residues. The CDR3 spells CASSLSTLAGGDEQFF. The CDR3 DNA sequence: TGTGCCAGCAGTTTATCAACACTAGCGGGAGGGGATGAGCAGTTCTTC.

The rearrangement joins TRBV6-5 to TRBJ1-1; unclear D gene. The CDR3 length is 13 residues. Germline CDR1 MNHEY, CDR2 SVGAGI. The V and J ends lost 2 bases and 6 bases respectively, with 10 bases between them. This CDR3 reads CASSYVAVSEAFF. CDR3 DNA: TGTGCCAGCAGTTACGTAGCGGTCTCTGAAGCTTTCTTT.

The V gene is TRBV2, the J gene TRBJ2-7, with D uncertain. Germline V gives CDR1 SNHLY, CDR2 FYNNEI. This CDR3 is built from 14 residues. The V end lost 5 bases, the J end lost 5 bases, and 16 bases lay between the germline ends. CDR3 sequence: CASSSFALGDEQYF. CDR3 nucleotides: TGTGCCAGCAGTTCGTTTGCATTGGGCGACGAGCAGTACTTC.

This chain links TRBV7-9 with TRBJ2-1; 11 nucleotides agree with TRBD2. V shed 5 bases, J shed 3 bases, and the junction held 3 bases outside the gene matches. The CDR3 is 15 residues long. In germline, CDR1 is SEHNR, CDR2 FQNEAQ (reference sequence). For the CDR3, the DNA is TGTGCCAGCAGCCGACTAGCGGGGTACTACAATGAGCAGTTCTTC. This codes for CASSRLAGYYNEQFF.

V and J are TRBV29-1 and TRBJ2-1, with 9 positions matching TRBD2. The CDR3 spans 17 residues. The V gene's germline CDR1 is SQVTM and CDR2 ANQGSEA. Losses at the gene ends were 3 bases for V and 0 bases for J; bases not matched to a gene: 9. The CDR3 loop is CSVEALAGLSSYNEQFF. CDR3 DNA: TGCAGCGTTGAGGCACTAGCGGGCCTTAGCTCCTACAATGAGCAGTTCTTC.

This sequence joins TRBV13 and TRBJ2-7; D may be TRBD1 (6 bases). The CDR3 sequence is 15 residues long. The V gene's germline CDR1 is PRHDT and CDR2 FYEKMQ (reference sequence). Trimming removed 5 bases from V and 7 bases from J, with 21 bases in between. CDR3 DNA: TGTGCCAGCAGCCCAACCCCCGGGACAACCCATGAGCAGTACTTC. Translation: CASSPTPGTTHEQYF.

This clone was seen once. The V call is TRBV28, the J call TRBJ1-2; D ambiguous. The germline CDR1 and CDR2 sequences are MDHEN and SYDVKM. V was cut by 7 bases and J by 6 bases, with 12 bases left in between. The CDR3 has 12 residues. CDR3 loop: CASKDSYNGYTF. The CDR3 bases are TGTGCCAGCAAGGACTCATACAATGGCTACACCTTC.

The chain is built from TRBV5-4 and TRBJ1-1, with 9 bases aligning to TRBD1. V was clipped by 4 bases and J by 8 bases; unmatched bases: 6. Germline lookup yields CDR1 SGHNT and CDR2 YYREEE (reference sequence). The CDR3 consists of 13 residues. As DNA, the CDR3 is TGTGCCAGCAGCCCGGACAGGGGATCCGAAGCTTTCTTT. This codes for CASSPDRGSEAFF. The full variable domain, with the rest looked up from reference TRBV5-4 and TRBJ1-1, is ETGVTQSPTHLIKTRGQQVTLRCSSQSGHNTVSWYQQALGQGPQFIFQYYREEENGRGNFPPRFSGLQFPNYSSELNVNALELDDSALYLCASSPDRGSEAFFGQGTRLTVV.

V and J are TRBV4-2 and TRBJ1-1, with a possible D match to TRBD1 (5 bases). The CDR3 is 14 amino acids. V gave up 2 bases and J gave up 5 bases, with 12 bases separating them. Germline V gene lookup returns CDR1 LGHNA and CDR2 YNFKEQ. The CDR3 spells CASSQIGAGTEAFF. The CDR3 DNA reads as TGTGCCAGCAGCCAAATCGGAGCAGGGACTGAAGCTTTCTTT.

V and J are TRBV27 and TRBJ2-7; 10 nucleotides align to TRBD2. Germline assignment: CDR1 MNHEY and CDR2 SMNVEV (reference sequence). The CDR3 sequence is 15 residues long. The V and J ends lost 0 bases and 4 bases, in that order; junction bases with no gene match: 3. CDR3 protein: CASSLSSSGGYEQYF. Written as DNA, the CDR3 is TGTGCCAGCAGTTTATCGTCTAGCGGGGGTTACGAGCAGTACTTC.

The chain is built from TRBV28 and TRBJ2-4; maybe TRBD2 (5 bases). Germline CDR1 is MDHEN and CDR2 is SYDVKM. V was shortened by 5 bases and J by 2 bases, with 16 bases between the two germline ends. CDR3 size: 16 residues. CDR3: CASSTLAGLPKNIQYF. For the CDR3, the DNA is TGTGCCAGCAGTACCCTAGCCGGGCTACCCAAAAACATTCAGTACTTC. The whole variable domain, filled in from reference TRBV28 and TRBJ2-4, reads DVKVTQSSRYLVKRTGEKVFLECVQDMDHENMFWYRQDPGLGLRLIYFSYDVKMKEKGDIPEGYSVSREKKERFSLILESASTNQTSMYLCASSTLAGLPKNIQYFGAGTRLSVL.

The V call is TRBV10-3, the J call TRBJ1-5; 7 bases fit TRBD1. Germline CDR1 reads ENHRY; CDR2 reads SYGVKD. After removal of 3 bases from V and 5 bases from J, the junction contained 13 bases not matched to a gene. The CDR3 is 17 amino acids. CDR3 in DNA: TGTGCCATCAGTGACTCGGCAGGGGGGACAAAAGATCAGCCCCAGCATTTT. Amino acid sequence: CAISDSAGGTKDQPQHF.

The chain is built from TRBV7-9 and TRBJ1-1; D perhaps matches TRBD1 (6 bases). CDR3 size: 15 residues. V was shortened by 5 bases and J by 2 bases, with 15 bases between the two germline ends. The V gene's germline CDR1 is SEHNR and CDR2 FQNEAQ (reference sequence). The CDR3 here is CASSPPTGRNTEAFF. The CDR3 coding sequence is TGTGCCAGCAGCCCCCCAACAGGGCGAAACACTGAAGCTTTCTTT.

The chain carries TRBV2 and TRBJ2-1; TRBD2 aligns across 10 bases. The CDR3 loop spans 15 amino acids. V gave up 2 bases and J gave up 2 bases; unmatched junction bases: 0. The germline gives CDR1 SNHLY, CDR2 FYNNEI. As DNA, the CDR3 is TGTGCCAGCAGTGAAACTAGCGGGGCCTACAATGAGCAGTTCTTC. The encoded protein is CASSETSGAYNEQFF.

The chain carries TRBV5-1 and TRBJ2-2; D not resolved. The CDR3 totals 16 residues. V was pared by 4 bases and J by 1 base, with 14 bases between. Germline loops: CDR1 SGHRS, CDR2 YFSETQ. CDR3 amino acids: CASSPVGEWNTGELFF. The DNA of the CDR3 is TGCGCCAGCAGCCCGGTTGGAGAGTGGAACACCGGGGAGCTGTTTTTT.

The DNA for the CDR3 is TGTGCCAGCAGCTTCATGGCGGGGGGGACAAACATTCAGTACTTC. This encodes CASSFMAGGTNIQYF. The gene calls are TRBV11-2 and TRBJ2-4; 9 bases align to TRBD2. V shed 3 bases and J 6 bases; nucleotides not matched to a gene: 6. Germline CDR1 reads SGHAT; CDR2 reads FQNNGV. The CDR3 consists of 15 residues. The variable domain in full, with the rest retrieved from reference TRBV11-2 and TRBJ2-4, is EAGVAQSPRYKIIEKRQSVAFWCNPISGHATLYWYQQILGQGPKLLIQFQNNGVVDDSQLPKDRFSAERLKGVDSTLKIQPAKLEDSAVYLCASSFMAGGTNIQYFGAGTRLSVL.